This T cell receptor (beta chain) was sequenced for a study of a mutant IDH1 vaccine in newly diagnosed glioma. Study conclusions and caveats: The authors found pseudoprogression apparently unrelated to changes in top peripheral T cell clonotypes.

Germline lookup yields CDR1 KGHSH and CDR2 LQKENI. CDR3 length equals 14 residues. Trimming pared 4 bases from V and 2 bases from J, leaving 11 bases between. About this clone itself: Its antigen is not known.

Sample time point: week 47, end of study. All doses held 300 ug of mutant IDH1 20-mer peptide, with topical imiquimod. The patients received vaccinations eight times, in weeks 1, 3, 5, 7, 11, 15, 19 and 23. Assay: immunoSEQ multiplex PCR; the TCRdb copy retains only in-frame clones and omits some. This repertoire shows around 53,000 clones, approximately 84% found once; its top ten account for roughly 4.5%. Sequences were derived from PBMCs, sampled from a glioma patient whose treatment included an IDH1 peptide vaccine. The TCR comes from a woman aged 30 to 39 with glioma. Some clones in this sample may be carry-over from other donors' samples. The gene calls are TRBV18 and TRBJ2-5; unclear D gene. CDR3 nucleotides: TGTGCCAGCTCACGGGCAGACCGACAAGAGACCCAGTACTTC. Its translation is CASSRADRQETQYF.